This TCR beta chain stems from a study of T cells in Graves' hyperthyroidism and ophthalmopathy (dated by TCRdb to between 2018 and 2021). Background on the whole study: Peripheral blood was sampled at the time of initial diagnosis, prior to any treatment. Once sampling was done, hyperthyroidism patients were given methimazole at a starting dose of 30 mg daily, whereas ophthalmopathy patients were given high-dose intravenous methylprednisolone. In roughly six Graves' hyperthyroidism patients, the study also compared T-cell repertoires from thyroid tissue with T-cell repertoires from blood. Prospective prediction of ophthalmopathy was tested in an independent validation cohort of approximately 19 hyperthyroidism patients and some 17 patients who later progressed to ophthalmopathy. To identify TCR V-J signatures that set the groups apart, the researchers used a discovery cohort of 100 patients, made up of 40 to 45 with Graves' ophthalmopathy and some 60 with stable Graves' hyperthyroidism. The roughly 90 discovery patients were divided at random into training and test sets in a 7:3 ratio. TCR Vbeta CDR3 sequencing of approximately 140 peripheral blood samples (43 ophthalmopathy, under 80 hyperthyroidism and approximately 17 progressor patients) is reported in the paper.

There are many counts of this clonotype. The antigen this receptor binds is unknown. Qualities for individual bases were not recorded, and no much larger clone is one base off. TCR beta CDR3 regions were amplified from RNA transcripts. A first-round RT-PCR of the TCR CDR3 used the HTBI primer set with the Qiagen OneStep RT-PCR kit. The libraries were constructed in a second round of multiplex PCR and then size-selected and purified. Sequencing of the libraries was done on an Illumina HiSeq2000 using paired-end 100 bp reads. Regarding the original processing steps: SOAPnuke was used to process the raw data, throwing out any read that contained adapters or uncalled bases, had a mean Phred below 15, or lacked an exact constant-primer or identifier match. High-quality paired reads were merged using COPE v1.2.5, and each unique nucleotide sequence was defined as a clonotype. MiTCR v1.1 was used to align clonotypes to the IMGT TRBV, TRBD and TRBJ reference segments. The analysis was restricted to V-J combinations with a frequency above 0.0001, which together covered 99.2% of the repertoires. A TCS score was defined as the ratio between F50 (clonal expansion) and ExV (chaos), using BLOSUM62-based TCRdist between CDR3 peptides within each V-J. Welch's t-statistics and random forest reduced fewer than 600 V-J features to fewer than 15, which were used in a naive Bayes classifier (R e1071). Using fastp trimming at Q25 and MiXCR clonotype assembly, TCRdb reanalyzed the public sequencing data and kept in-frame beta chains. Rows are unified per CDR3 protein, each entry keeping the most common DNA and genes. The authors' filters were not applied to this entry. A total of about 360,000 distinct CDR3 sequences appear in this sample, about 12% of them only once. The ten largest make up less than 10% of the sample.

Study-wide conclusions, independent of this receptor: A 13 V-J signature model separated ophthalmopathy from stable hyperthyroidism, with approximately 87% sensitivity and roughly 82% specificity in cross-validation and 80%/75% in testing. Most expanded thyroid clonotypes (frequency above 0.001) were also detected in blood, suggesting blood repertoires may reflect thyroid immune responses. No statistical method was used to set the sample size in advance, and investigators knew the group allocation. In validation, the model predicted progression to ophthalmopathy with approximately 71% sensitivity and 72.22% specificity, a median of 6.5 months before onset.

V loses 0 bases of germline sequence and J loses 2 bases, and the interval between the two ends is 4 bases. The germline V gene (reference sequence) sets CDR1 to LNHDA and CDR2 to SQIVND. Counted from cysteine to phenylalanine, this CDR3 has 13 amino acids. Here the CDR3 DNA is all that survives: 39 bases in frame from base 1. Stable Graves' hyperthyroidism was defined as the absence of progression to ophthalmopathy over 18 months of follow-up. Hyperthyroidism patients were aged 18 to 65 years and newly diagnosed, with disease duration of less than 2 months. The study excluded patients with uncontrolled infections, other autoimmune diseases, pregnancy or lactation. Diagnoses relied on clinical symptoms, serum thyroxine and TRAb, thyroid ultrasound and orbital computed tomography. PBMCs were isolated from around 10 ml of fresh peripheral blood by Ficoll-Paque density gradient centrifugation. Total RNA was extracted using Trizol reagent, and RNA quality was assessed on an Agilent 2100 Bioanalyzer.

The clonotype comes from a woman aged 18-35 years with Graves' hyperthyroidism. Rearrangement joined TRBV19 to TRBJ1-2; the D gene assignment is ambiguous. Sequences were obtained from blood. The DNA sequence is TGTGCCAGTAGTATAGACGGGAACTATGGCTACACCTTC. Translated, this gives CASSIDGNYGYTF.